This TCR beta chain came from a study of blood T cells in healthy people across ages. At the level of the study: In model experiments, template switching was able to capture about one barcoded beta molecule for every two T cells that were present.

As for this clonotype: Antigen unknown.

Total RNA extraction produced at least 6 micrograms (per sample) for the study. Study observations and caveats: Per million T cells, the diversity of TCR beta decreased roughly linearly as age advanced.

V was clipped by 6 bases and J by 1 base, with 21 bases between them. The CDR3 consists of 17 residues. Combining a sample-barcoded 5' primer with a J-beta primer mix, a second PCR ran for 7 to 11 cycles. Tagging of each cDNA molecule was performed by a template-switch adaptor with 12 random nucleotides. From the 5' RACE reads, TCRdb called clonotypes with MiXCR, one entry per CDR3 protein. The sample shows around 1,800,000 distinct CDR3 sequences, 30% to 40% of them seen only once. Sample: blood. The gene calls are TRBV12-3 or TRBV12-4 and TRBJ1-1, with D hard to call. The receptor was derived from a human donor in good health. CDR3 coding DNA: TGTGCCAGCAGCAATAGGTGGGCAGTTTTAGGGAACACTGAAGCTTTCTTT. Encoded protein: CASSNRWAVLGNTEAFF.